One sample yielded the 3 T cell receptor beta chains listed below, sequenced in a study of T cell repertoires in cytomegalovirus infection. Using its own MiXCR run on the reads, TCRdb lists one record per CDR3 protein. The sample has tens of thousands of distinct CDR3 sequences, more than 3% seen once. The sample taken for sequencing was PBMCs. The receptor source for this set is a human donor in good health (CMV status not recorded). Some clones in this sample may be carry-over from other donors' samples.

This clonotype was seen only a few times. The chain has TRBV6-2 or TRBV6-3 and TRBJ1-2; D uncertain. Trimming removed 8 bases from V and 8 bases from J, with 9 bases in between. CDR1 is MNHEY and CDR2 is SVGEGT in the germline V gene. The CDR3 is 10 amino acids. CDR3 DNA: TGTGCCAGCTGGAGGGCGGGCTACACCTTC. Protein: CASWRAGYTF.

This clonotype was counted ten times or more. DNA for the CDR3: TGTGCCAGCAGCAGCGTGGGACAGAACACCGGGGAGCTGTTTTTT. Its protein product is CASSSVGQNTGELFF. The chain employs TRBV6-2 or TRBV6-3 and TRBJ2-2, with D possibly matching TRBD1 (6 bases). Germline V gene lookup returns CDR1 MNHEY and CDR2 SVGEGT. The CDR3 sequence is 15 residues long. With 6 bases removed from V and 1 base from J, the gap between germline ends came to 12 bases.

The chain joins TRBV29-1 to TRBJ2-5, with D unresolved. Germline CDR1 is SQVTM and CDR2 is ANQGSEA. Trimming cost V 0 bases and J 5 bases, with 13 bases left between them. The CDR3 length is 14 residues. The CDR3 region is CSVEDASRLETQYF. The CDR3 DNA is TGCAGCGTTGAAGATGCTAGTAGGTTGGAGACCCAGTACTTC.